This TCR beta chain was sequenced in a study of T cells of healthy individuals. The CDR3 extends over 18 amino acids. The V end lost 0 bases, the J end lost 4 bases, and 19 bases lay between the germline ends. Germline-derived CDR1 and CDR2 are MGHRA and YSYEKL. One entry per CDR3 protein results from TCRdb running MiXCR on the 5' RACE reads. The table lists more than 85,000 distinct CDR3 sequences, 15% to 20% of them singletons. This clonotype has only a few counts. The rearrangement uses TRBV4-1 and TRBJ2-1; D not certain. The receptor comes from a human donor in good health. The CDR3 DNA is TGCGCCAGCAGCCAAGAACCACCTACCGGCCGGTTGTACAATGAGCAGTTCTTC. Protein product: CASSQEPPTGRLYNEQFF.